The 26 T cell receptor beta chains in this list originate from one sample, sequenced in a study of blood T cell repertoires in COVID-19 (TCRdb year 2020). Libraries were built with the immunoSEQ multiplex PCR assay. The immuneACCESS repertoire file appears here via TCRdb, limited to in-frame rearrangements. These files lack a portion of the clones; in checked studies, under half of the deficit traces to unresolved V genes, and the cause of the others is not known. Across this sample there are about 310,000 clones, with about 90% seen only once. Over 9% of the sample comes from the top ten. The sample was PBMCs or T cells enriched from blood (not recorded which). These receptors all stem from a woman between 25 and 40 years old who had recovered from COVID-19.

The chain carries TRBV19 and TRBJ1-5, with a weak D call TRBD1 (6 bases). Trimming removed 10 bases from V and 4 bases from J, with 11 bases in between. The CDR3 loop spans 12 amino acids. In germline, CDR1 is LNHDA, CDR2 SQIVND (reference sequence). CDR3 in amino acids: CATGTYNQPQHF. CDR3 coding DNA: TGTGCCACCGGGACATATAATCAGCCCCAGCATTTT.

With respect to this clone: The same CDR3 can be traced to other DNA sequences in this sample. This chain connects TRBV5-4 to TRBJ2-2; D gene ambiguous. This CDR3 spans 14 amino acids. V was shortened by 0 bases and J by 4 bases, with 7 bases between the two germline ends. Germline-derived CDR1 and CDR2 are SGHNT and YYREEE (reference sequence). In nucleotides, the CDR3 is TGTGCCAGCAGCTTGGTAGACTTCACCGGGGAGCTGTTTTTT. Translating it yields CASSLVDFTGELFF. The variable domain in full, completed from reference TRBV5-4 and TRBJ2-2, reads ETGVTQSPTHLIKTRGQQVTLRCSSQSGHNTVSWYQQALGQGPQFIFQYYREEENGRGNFPPRFSGLQFPNYSSELNVNALELDDSALYLCASSLVDFTGELFFGEGSRLTVL.

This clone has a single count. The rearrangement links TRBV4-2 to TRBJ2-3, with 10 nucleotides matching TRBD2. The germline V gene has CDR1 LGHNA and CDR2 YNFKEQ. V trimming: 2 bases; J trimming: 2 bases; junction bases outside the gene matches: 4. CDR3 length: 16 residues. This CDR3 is CASSQIAGGYTDTQYF. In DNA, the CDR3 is TGTGCCAGCAGCCAAATAGCGGGAGGATACACAGATACGCAGTATTTT.

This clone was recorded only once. CDR3 sequence: CASSLGLAGQRVKRFF. Here the CDR3 DNA reads TGTGCCAGCAGCTTAGGACTAGCGGGACAAAGGGTAAAACGGTTCTTC. The chain uses TRBV9 and TRBJ2-1; TRBD2 matches at 12 bases. The V and J ends lost 4 bases and 15 bases, in that order; junction bases with no gene match: 17. Germline CDR1 reads SGDLS; CDR2 reads YYNGEE. CDR3 length equals 16 residues.

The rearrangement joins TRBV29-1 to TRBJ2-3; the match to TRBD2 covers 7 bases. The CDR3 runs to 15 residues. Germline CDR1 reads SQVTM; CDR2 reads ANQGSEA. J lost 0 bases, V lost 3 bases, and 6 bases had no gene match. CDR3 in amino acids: CSVELVGGSTDTQYF. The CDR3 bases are TGCAGCGTTGAGCTCGTGGGAGGGAGCACAGATACGCAGTATTTT.

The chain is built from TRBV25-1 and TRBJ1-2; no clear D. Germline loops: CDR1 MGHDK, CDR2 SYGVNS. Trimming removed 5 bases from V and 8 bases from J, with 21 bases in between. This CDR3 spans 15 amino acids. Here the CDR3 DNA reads TGTGCCAGCAGTCCGGTCCTCACCTCGACGGGGGGCTACACCTTC. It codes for CASSPVLTSTGGYTF.

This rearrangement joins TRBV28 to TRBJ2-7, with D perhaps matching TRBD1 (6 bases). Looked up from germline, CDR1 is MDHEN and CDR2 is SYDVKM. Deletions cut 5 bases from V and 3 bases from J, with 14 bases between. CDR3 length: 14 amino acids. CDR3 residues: CASSLQQGNYEQYF. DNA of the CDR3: TGTGCCAGCAGTCTCCAACAGGGAAACTACGAGCAGTACTTC.

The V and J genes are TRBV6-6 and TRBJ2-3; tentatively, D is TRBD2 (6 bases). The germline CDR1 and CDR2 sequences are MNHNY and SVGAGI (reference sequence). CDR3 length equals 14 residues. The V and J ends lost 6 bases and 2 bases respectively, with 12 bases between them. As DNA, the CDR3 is TGTGCCAGCAGATGGAGGGAGAACACAGATACGCAGTATTTT. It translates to CASRWRENTDTQYF.

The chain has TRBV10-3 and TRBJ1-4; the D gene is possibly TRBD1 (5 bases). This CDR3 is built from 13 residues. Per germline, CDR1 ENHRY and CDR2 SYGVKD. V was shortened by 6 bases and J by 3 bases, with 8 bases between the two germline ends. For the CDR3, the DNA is TGTGCCATCAGGGACACCTCTAATGAAAAACTGTTTTTT. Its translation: CAIRDTSNEKLFF.

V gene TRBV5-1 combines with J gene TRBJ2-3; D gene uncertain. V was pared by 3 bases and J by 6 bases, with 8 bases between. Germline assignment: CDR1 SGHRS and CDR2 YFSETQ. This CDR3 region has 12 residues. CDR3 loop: CASSSSRDTQYF. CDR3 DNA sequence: TGCGCCAGCAGCTCGAGTCGGGATACGCAGTATTTT.

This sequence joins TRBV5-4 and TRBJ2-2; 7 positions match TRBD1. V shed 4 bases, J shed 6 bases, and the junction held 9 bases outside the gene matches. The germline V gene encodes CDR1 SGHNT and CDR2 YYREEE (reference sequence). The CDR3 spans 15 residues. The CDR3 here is CASSRQGSSPGELFF. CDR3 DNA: TGTGCCAGCAGCCGACAGGGTTCGAGCCCCGGGGAGCTGTTTTTT.

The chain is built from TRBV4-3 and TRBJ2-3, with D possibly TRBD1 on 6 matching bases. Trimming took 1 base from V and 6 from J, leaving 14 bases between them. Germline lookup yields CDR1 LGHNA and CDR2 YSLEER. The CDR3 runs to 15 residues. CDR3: CASSQGQAPQDTQYF. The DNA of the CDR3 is TGCGCCAGCAGCCAAGGACAGGCTCCTCAGGATACGCAGTATTTT.

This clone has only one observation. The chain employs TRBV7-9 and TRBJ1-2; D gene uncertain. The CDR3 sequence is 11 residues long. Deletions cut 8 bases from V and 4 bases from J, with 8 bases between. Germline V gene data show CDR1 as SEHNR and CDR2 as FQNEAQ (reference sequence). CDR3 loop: CASGEGYGYTF. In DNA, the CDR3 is TGTGCCAGCGGGGAGGGCTATGGCTACACCTTC.

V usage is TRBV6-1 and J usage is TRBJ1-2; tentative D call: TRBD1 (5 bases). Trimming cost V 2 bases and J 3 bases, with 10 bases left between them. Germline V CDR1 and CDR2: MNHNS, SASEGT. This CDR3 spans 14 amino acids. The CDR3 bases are TGTGCCAGCAGTGAAATCGGAGGGGACTATGGCTACACCTTC. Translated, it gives CASSEIGGDYGYTF.

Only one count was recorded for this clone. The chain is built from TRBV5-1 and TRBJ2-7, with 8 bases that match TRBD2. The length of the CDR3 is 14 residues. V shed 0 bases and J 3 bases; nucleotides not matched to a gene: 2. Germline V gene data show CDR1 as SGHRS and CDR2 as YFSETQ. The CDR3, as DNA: TGCGCCAGCAGCTTGGACGGGGGGGACTACGAGCAGTACTTC. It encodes CASSLDGGDYEQYF.

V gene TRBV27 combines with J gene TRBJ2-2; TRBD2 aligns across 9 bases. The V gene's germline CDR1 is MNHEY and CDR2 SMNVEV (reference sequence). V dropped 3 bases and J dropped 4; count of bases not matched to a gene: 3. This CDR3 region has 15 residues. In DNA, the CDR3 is TGTGCCAGCAGTTTTAGCGGGAGTGTCACCGGGGAGCTGTTTTTT. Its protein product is CASSFSGSVTGELFF.

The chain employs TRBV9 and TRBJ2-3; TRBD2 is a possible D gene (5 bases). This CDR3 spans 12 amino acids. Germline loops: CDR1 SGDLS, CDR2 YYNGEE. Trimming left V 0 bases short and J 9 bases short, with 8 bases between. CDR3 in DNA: TGTGCCAGCAGCGTAGTAAGCGGCACGCAGTATTTT. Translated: CASSVVSGTQYF. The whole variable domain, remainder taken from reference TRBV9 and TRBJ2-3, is DSGVTQTPKHLITATGQRVTLRCSPRSGDLSVYWYQQSLDQGLQFLIQYYNGEERAKGNILERFSAQQFPDLHSELNLSSLELGDSALYFCASSVVSGTQYFGPGTRLTVL.

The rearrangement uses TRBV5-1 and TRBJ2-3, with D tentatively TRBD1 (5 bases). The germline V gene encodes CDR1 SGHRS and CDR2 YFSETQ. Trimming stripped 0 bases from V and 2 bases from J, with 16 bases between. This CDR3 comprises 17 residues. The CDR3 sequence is CASSLEGLERSTDTQYF. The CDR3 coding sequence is TGCGCCAGCAGCTTGGAGGGGCTAGAACGTTCCACAGATACGCAGTATTTT.

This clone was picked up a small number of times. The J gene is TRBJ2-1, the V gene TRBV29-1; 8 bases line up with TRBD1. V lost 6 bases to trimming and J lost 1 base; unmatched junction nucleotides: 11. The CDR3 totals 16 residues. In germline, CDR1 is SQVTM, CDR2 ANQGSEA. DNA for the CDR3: TGCAGCGTCATTGTTGCCAACAGGGGGTCCTACAATGAGCAGTTCTTC. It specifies CSVIVANRGSYNEQFF.

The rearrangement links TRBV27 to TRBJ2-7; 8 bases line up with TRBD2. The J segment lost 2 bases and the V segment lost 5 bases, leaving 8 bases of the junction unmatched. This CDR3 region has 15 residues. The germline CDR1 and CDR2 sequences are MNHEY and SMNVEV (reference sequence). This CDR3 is CASSPPGGPTYEQYF. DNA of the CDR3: TGTGCCAGCAGTCCACCGGGGGGGCCAACCTACGAGCAGTACTTC.

CDR3 DNA sequence: TGTGCCAGCAGTCGAACGGGACAGAATAATTCACCCCTCCACTTT. Translation gives CASSRTGQNNSPLHF. The rearrangement uses TRBV6-5 and TRBJ1-6; 7 bases match TRBD1. CDR3 length: 15 amino acids. The germline CDR1 and CDR2 sequences are MNHEY and SVGAGI. Germline trimming cut 5 bases from V and 5 bases from J; bases unmatched to any gene: 6.

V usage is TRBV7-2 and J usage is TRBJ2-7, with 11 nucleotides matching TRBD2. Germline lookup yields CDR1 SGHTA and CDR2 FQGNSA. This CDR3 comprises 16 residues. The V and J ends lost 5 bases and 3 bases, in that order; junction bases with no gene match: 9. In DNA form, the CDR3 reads TGTGCCAGCAGCAAATCCGGGACTAGCGGTCGCTACGAGCAGTACTTC. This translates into CASSKSGTSGRYEQYF. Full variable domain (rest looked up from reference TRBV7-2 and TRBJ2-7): GAGVSQSPSNKVTEKGKDVELRCDPISGHTALYWYRQSLGQGLEFLIYFQGNSAPDKSGLPSDRFSAERTGGSVSTLTIQRTQQEDSAVYLCASSKSGTSGRYEQYFGPGTRLTVT.

The CDR3 sequence: CASSLGGQGLDSPLHF. The CDR3 bases are TGCGCCAGCAGCTTGGGGGGACAGGGTCTCGATTCACCCCTCCACTTT. This chain connects TRBV5-1 to TRBJ1-6, with TRBD1 identical over 9 bases. The CDR3 spans 16 residues. V lost 0 bases to trimming and J lost 8 bases; unmatched junction nucleotides: 6. Germline lookup yields CDR1 SGHRS and CDR2 YFSETQ.

CDR3 sequence: CASSPLKLASYNEQFF. Here the CDR3 DNA reads TGTGCCAGCAGCCCCCTGAAACTAGCGAGCTACAATGAGCAGTTCTTC. J is TRBJ2-1 and V is TRBV7-9, with 7 bases fitting TRBD2. J lost 3 bases, V lost 5 bases, and 10 bases had no gene match. CDR1 is SEHNR, CDR2 FQNEAQ, per germline (reference sequence). The CDR3 spans 16 residues.

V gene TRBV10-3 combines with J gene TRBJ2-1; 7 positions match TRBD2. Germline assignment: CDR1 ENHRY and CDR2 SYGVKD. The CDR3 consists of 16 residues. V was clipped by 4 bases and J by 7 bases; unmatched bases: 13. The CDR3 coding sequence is TGTGCCATCAGTGTTGTGGGAGGGCCTTCAGGAAATGAGCAGTTCTTC. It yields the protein CAISVVGGPSGNEQFF.

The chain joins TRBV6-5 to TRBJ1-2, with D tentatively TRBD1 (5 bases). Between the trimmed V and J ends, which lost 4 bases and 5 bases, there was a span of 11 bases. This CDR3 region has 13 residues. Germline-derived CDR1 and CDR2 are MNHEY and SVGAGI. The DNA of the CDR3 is TGTGCCAGCAGTTCGGGACTTACATATGGCTACACCTTC. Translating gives CASSSGLTYGYTF.